This T cell receptor (beta chain) was sequenced for a study of CD8+ T cells in alopecia areata. Comments on this clone: Its specificity is unknown.

There are 14 residues in the CDR3. Trimming removed 0 bases at V and 1 base at J, with 7 bases between. CDR1 and CDR2 (germline): SGDLS, YYNGEE. RNA, once extracted, was reverse transcribed into cDNA for use as the sequencing template. Produced via immunoSEQ multiplex PCR; TCRdb's table is partial and in-frame only. The profile shows about 110,000 clones, approximately 60% of them singletons. CD4+ and CD8+ T cells were sorted from PBMCs stained for CD3, CD4 and CD8. General study results and limits: Possibly because of HLA-related factors, TCR sharing was less clear across patients than in mice. Higher clonality than in normal scalp was seen in lesional scalp, especially alopecia totalis/universalis. Scalp samples also yield sequences of resident alphabeta T cells from normal skin.

V and J are TRBV9 and TRBJ2-5; TRBD2 is a possible D gene (5 bases). The origin of this receptor is a human donor in good health. Material for sequencing was CD8+ T cells sorted from blood. The CDR3 nucleotides are TGTGCCAGCAGCGTAGGCACTAGCCAAGAGACCCAGTACTTC. Translation: CASSVGTSQETQYF.